One and the same sample provided the 6 T cell receptor beta chains below, sequenced in a study of Graves' ophthalmopathy and Graves' hyperthyroidism. Amplification of the TCR beta CDR3 regions used RNA transcripts (as template). HTBI-primed first-round RT-PCR preceded second-round multiplex PCR. From the multiplex PCR reads, TCRdb called clonotypes with MiXCR, one entry per CDR3 protein. The sample has approximately 700,000 distinct CDR3 sequences; roughly 40% are singletons. Sequenced: peripheral blood. The source is an adult man with Graves' ophthalmopathy.

Turning to this clonotype: Its ends do not fully match the called genes, so a read error is possible. The chain links TRBV25-1 to TRBJ2-2; D possibly corresponds to TRBD2 (5 bases). The CDR3 is 15 amino acids. CDR1 and CDR2 (germline): MGHDK, SYGVNS. CDR3 amino acids: CASSYAQTNTGELLF. CDR3 DNA sequence: TGTGCCAGCAGTTACGCACAGACCAACACCGGGGAGCTGCTTTTT.

The chain employs TRBV25-1 and TRBJ2-2; D is possibly TRBD1 (5 bases). The CDR3 length is 16 residues. The V gene's germline CDR1 is MGHDK and CDR2 SYGVNS. V lost 3 bases to trimming and J lost 0 bases, with 11 bases between them. As DNA, the CDR3 is TGTGCCAGCAGTGACCTGAGGACACCGAACACCGGGGAGCTGTTTTTT. It translates to CASSDLRTPNTGELFF.

This clonotype showed up just a few times. The rearrangement joins TRBV5-5 to TRBJ1-4; D not resolved. This CDR3 has 13 residues. The ends were cut back, 6 bases at V and 2 bases at J, with 8 bases in the middle. Germline V CDR1 and CDR2: SGHKS, YYEKEE (reference sequence). CDR3 bases: TGTGCCAGCAAGAGTCAGACTAATGAAAAACTGTTTTTT. This sequence encodes CASKSQTNEKLFF.

The chain joins TRBV20-1 to TRBJ1-4; 9 positions match TRBD1. J gave up 6 bases and V 6 bases, and 5 bases lay outside the gene matches. This CDR3 contains 13 residues. Germline V gene sequence: CDR1 DFQATT, CDR2 SNEGSKA (reference sequence). CDR3 coding DNA: TGCAGTGCGCCGGGACAGGGAGATGAAAAACTGTTTTTT. Its protein product is CSAPGQGDEKLFF.

This clonotype appeared a few times. This chain uses TRBV7-8 with TRBJ2-7; D is perhaps TRBD2 (6 bases). The CDR3 runs to 15 residues. Germline CDR1 reads SGHVS; CDR2 reads FQNEAQ. The ends were cut back, 1 base at V and 1 base at J, with 11 bases in the middle. The CDR3: CASSLGGGWSYEQYF. The CDR3 DNA is TGTGCCAGCAGCTTAGGTGGGGGGTGGTCCTACGAGCAGTACTTC.

The V call is TRBV12-3 or TRBV12-4, the J call TRBJ1-4; 9 nucleotides line up with TRBD1. The CDR3 consists of 14 residues. With V trimmed by 6 bases and J by 4 bases, 3 bases remained unmatched. CDR3 amino acids: CASRGQGGNEKLFF. CDR3 DNA sequence: TGTGCCAGCAGGGGACAGGGTGGTAATGAAAAACTGTTTTTT.